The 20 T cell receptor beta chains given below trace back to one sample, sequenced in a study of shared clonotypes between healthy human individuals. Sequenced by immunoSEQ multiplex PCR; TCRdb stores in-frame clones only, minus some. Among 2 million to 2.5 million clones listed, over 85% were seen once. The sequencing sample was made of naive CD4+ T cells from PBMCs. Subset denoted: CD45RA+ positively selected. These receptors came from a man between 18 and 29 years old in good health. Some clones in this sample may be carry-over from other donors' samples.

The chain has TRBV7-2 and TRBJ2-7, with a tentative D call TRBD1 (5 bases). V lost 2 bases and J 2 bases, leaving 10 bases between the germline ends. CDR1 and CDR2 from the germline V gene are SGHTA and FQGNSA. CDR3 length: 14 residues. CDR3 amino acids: CASSLRDRTYEQYF. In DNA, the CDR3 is TGTGCCAGCAGCTTAAGAGACAGAACCTACGAGCAGTACTTC.

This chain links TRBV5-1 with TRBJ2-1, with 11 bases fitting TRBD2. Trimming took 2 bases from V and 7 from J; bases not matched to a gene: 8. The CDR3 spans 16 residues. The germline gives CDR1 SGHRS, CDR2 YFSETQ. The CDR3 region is CASSFTSGSIKNEQFF. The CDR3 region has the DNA TGCGCCAGCAGCTTCACTAGCGGGAGTATTAAAAATGAGCAGTTCTTC.

The CDR3: CASSLVRNTEAFF. CDR3 nucleotides: TGTGCCAGCAGCTTGGTCCGGAACACTGAAGCTTTCTTT. The chain has TRBV5-8 and TRBJ1-1, with unresolved D. With 0 bases removed from V and 1 base from J, the gap between germline ends came to 4 bases. CDR3 length equals 13 residues. CDR1 is SGHTS, CDR2 YDEGEE, per germline.

The CDR3 DNA sequence: TGTGCCAGCAGCCTGCCCCCGGGCAGGGGAGGTTTGAACACTGAAGCTTTCTTT. It specifies CASSLPPGRGGLNTEAFF. The V and J genes are TRBV5-4 and TRBJ1-1; a weak D match, TRBD1 (6 bases). The CDR3 has 18 amino acids. V was cut by 4 bases and J by 0 bases, with 22 bases left in between. CDR1 and CDR2 from the germline V gene are SGHNT and YYREEE (reference sequence).

The CDR3 loop is CASSGSYRDRGRRNTEAFF. CDR3 nucleotides: TGTGCCAGCAGCGGATCGTACCGGGACAGGGGACGCCGGAACACTGAAGCTTTCTTT. This chain uses TRBV9 with TRBJ1-1, with 10 bases matching TRBD1. V lost 3 bases, J lost 1 base, and 15 bases stayed unmatched. The CDR3 consists of 19 residues. Germline V gene data show CDR1 as SGDLS and CDR2 as YYNGEE.

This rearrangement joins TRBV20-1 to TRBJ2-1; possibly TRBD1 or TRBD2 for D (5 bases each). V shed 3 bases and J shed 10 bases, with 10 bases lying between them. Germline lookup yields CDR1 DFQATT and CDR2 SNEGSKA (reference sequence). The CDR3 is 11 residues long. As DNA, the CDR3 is TGCAGTGCTAGTCGTTGGGGGGAGCAGTTCTTC. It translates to CSASRWGEQFF.

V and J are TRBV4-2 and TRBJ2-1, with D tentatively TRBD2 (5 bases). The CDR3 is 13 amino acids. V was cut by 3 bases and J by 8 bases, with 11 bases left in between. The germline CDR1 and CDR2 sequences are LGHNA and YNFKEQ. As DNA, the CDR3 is TGTGCCAGCAGCCAGGACTTACGCCATGAGCAGTTCTTC. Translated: CASSQDLRHEQFF.

CDR3 nucleotide sequence: TGCGCCAGCAGCCACCAGGCCGGGGAGCAGTTCTTC. It codes for CASSHQAGEQFF. This chain uses TRBV4-3 with TRBJ2-1; D unresolved. The CDR3 covers 12 residues. Trimming took off 3 bases at V and 10 bases at J, with 10 bases between the two ends. Germline loops: CDR1 LGHNA, CDR2 YSLEER.

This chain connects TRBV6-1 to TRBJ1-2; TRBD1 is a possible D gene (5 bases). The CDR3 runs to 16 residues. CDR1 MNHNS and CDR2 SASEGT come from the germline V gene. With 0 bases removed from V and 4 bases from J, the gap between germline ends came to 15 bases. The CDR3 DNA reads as TGTGCCAGCAGTGAAGCTAGAGGGGCGGAAGGCTATGGCTACACCTTC. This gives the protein CASSEARGAEGYGYTF.

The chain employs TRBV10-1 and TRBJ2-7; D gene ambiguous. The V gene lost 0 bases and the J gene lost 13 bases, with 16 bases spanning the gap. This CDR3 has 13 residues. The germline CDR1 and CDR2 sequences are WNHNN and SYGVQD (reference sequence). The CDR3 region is CASSESPGRLIYF. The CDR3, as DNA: TGCGCCAGCAGTGAGTCCCCGGGCCGGCTCATTTACTTC.

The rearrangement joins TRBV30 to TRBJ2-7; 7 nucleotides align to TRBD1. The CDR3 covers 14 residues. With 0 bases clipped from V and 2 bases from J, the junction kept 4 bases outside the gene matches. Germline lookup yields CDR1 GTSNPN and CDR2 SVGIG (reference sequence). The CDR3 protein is CAWSVGTAPYEQYF. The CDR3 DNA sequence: TGTGCCTGGAGTGTCGGGACAGCTCCCTACGAGCAGTACTTC.

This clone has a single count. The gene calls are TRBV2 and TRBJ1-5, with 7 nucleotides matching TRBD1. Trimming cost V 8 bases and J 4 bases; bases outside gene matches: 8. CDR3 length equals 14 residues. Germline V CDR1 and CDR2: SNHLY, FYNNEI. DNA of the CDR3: TGTGCCAGCGAAAGGGGGCAGAAGAATCAGCCCCAGCATTTT. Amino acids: CASERGQKNQPQHF. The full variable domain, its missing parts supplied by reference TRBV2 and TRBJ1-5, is EPEVTQTPSHQVTQMGQEVILRCVPISNHLYFYWYRQILGQKVEFLVSFYNNEISEKSEIFDDQFSVERPDGSNFTLKIRSTKLEDSAMYFCASERGQKNQPQHFGDGTRLSIL.

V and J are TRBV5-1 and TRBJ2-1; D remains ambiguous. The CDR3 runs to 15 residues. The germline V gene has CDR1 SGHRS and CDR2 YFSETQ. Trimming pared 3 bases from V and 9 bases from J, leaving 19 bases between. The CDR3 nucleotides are TGCGCCAGCAGCTGGCACTTAACCCCAGTGGGTGAGCAGTTCTTC. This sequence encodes CASSWHLTPVGEQFF.

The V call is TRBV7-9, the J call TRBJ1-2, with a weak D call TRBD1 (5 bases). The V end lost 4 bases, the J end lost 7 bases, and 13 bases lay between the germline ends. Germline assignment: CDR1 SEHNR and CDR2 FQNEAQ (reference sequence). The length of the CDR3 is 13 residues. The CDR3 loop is CASSSSDKAGYTF. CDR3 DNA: TGTGCCAGCAGCTCCTCGGACAAGGCTGGCTACACCTTC.

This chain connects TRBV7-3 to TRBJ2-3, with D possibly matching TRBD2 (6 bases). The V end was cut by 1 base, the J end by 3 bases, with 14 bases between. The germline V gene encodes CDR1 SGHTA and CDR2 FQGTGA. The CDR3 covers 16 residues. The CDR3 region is CASSLRRGGVTDTQYF. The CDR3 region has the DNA TGTGCCAGCAGCTTAAGACGTGGAGGGGTTACAGATACGCAGTATTTT.

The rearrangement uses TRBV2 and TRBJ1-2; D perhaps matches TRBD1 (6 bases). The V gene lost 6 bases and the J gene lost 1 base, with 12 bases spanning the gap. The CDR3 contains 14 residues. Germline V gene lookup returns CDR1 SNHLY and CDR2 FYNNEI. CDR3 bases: TGTGCCAGCAGGAAGGACAGAGATAACTATGGCTACACCTTC. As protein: CASRKDRDNYGYTF.

This CDR3 is CASSTGQAEGEAFF. The CDR3 bases are TGTGCCAGCAGCACCGGACAGGCTGAGGGTGAAGCTTTCTTT. The V gene is TRBV7-2, the J gene TRBJ1-1; TRBD1 matches at 7 bases. CDR1 and CDR2 from the germline V gene are SGHTA and FQGNSA. Unmatched junction bases numbered 10, after V lost 5 bases and J lost 7 bases. The CDR3 sequence is 14 residues long. Variable domain in full (rest from reference TRBV7-2 and TRBJ1-1): GAGVSQSPSNKVTEKGKDVELRCDPISGHTALYWYRQSLGQGLEFLIYFQGNSAPDKSGLPSDRFSAERTGGSVSTLTIQRTQQEDSAVYLCASSTGQAEGEAFFGQGTRLTVV.

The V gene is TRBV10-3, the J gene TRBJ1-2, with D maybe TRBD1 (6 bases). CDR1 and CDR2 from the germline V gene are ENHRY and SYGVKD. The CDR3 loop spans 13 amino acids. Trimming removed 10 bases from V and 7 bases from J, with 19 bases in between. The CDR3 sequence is CATTDSVFSGYTF. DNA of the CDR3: TGTGCCACTACGGACAGTGTGTTCTCTGGCTACACCTTC.

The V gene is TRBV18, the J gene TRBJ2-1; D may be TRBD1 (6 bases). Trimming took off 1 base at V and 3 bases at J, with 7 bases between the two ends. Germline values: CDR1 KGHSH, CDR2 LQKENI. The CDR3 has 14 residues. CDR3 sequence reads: CASSPQTGYNEQFF. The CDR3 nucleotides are TGTGCCAGCTCACCACAGACAGGCTACAATGAGCAGTTCTTC.

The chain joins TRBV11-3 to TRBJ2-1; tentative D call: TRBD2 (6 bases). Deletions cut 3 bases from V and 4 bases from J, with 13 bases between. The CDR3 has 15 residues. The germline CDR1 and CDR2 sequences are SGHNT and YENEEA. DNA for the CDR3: TGTGCCAGCAGCTTCGAGGGCGGAGGGTACAATGAGCAGTTCTTC. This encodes CASSFEGGGYNEQFF. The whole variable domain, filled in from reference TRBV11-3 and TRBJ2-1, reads EAGVVQSPRYKIIEKKQPVAFWCNPISGHNTLYWYLQNLGQGPELLIRYENEEAVDDSQLPKDRFSAERLKGVDSTLKIQPAELGDSAVYLCASSFEGGGYNEQFFGPGTRLTVL.